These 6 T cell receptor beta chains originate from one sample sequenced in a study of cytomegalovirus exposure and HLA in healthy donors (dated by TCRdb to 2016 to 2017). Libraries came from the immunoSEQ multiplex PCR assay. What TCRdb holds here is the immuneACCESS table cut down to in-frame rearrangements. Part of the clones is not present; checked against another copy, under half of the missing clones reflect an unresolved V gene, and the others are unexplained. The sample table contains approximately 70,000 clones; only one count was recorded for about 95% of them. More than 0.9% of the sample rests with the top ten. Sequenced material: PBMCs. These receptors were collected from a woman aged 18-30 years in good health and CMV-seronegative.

Here the CDR3 reads CASTSGLAVNNEQFF. CDR3 coding DNA: TGTGCCAGCACCTCCGGACTAGCAGTCAACAATGAGCAGTTCTTC. The V gene is TRBV27, the J gene TRBJ2-1; 8 bases map to TRBD2. V lost 7 bases to trimming and J lost 5 bases; unmatched junction nucleotides: 10. Germline lookup yields CDR1 MNHEY and CDR2 SMNVEV (reference sequence). There are 15 residues in the CDR3.

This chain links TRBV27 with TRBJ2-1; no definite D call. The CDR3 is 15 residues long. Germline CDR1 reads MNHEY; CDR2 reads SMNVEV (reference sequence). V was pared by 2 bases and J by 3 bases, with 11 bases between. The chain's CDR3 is CASSLEVGYYNEQFF. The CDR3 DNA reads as TGTGCCAGCAGTTTAGAGGTCGGGTACTACAATGAGCAGTTCTTC.

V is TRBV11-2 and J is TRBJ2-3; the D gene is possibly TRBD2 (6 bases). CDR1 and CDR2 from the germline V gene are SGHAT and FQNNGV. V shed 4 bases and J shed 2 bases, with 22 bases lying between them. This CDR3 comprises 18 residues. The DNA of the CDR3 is TGTGCCAGCAGCTCCGGAGGCAGGAGGGTCTCCCCCACAGATACGCAGTATTTT. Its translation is CASSSGGRRVSPTDTQYF.

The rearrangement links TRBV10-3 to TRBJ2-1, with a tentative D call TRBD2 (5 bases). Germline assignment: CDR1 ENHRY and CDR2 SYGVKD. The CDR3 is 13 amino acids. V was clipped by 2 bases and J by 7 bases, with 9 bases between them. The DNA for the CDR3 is TGTGCCATCAGTGAGATCAGAGGGAATGAGCAGTTCTTC. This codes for CAISEIRGNEQFF.

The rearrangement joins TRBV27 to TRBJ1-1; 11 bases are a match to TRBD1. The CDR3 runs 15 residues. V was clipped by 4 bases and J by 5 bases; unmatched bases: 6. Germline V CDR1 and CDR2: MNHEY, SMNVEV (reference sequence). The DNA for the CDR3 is TGTGCCAGCAGTTCAGGACAGGGGGCTTCGACTGAAGCTTTCTTT. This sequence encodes CASSSGQGASTEAFF.

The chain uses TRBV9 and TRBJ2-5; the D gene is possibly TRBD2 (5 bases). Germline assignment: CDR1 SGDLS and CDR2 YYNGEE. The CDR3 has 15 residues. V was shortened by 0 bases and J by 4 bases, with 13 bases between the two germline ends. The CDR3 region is CASSVGLRGIETQYF. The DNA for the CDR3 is TGTGCCAGCAGCGTAGGTTTACGGGGAATAGAGACCCAGTACTTC.